This TCR beta chain was sequenced for a study of patients and donors after allogeneic stem cell transplantation. This clonotype has only a few counts. Trimming took 0 bases from V and 3 from J, leaving 8 bases between them. Looked up from germline, CDR1 is MNHEY and CDR2 is SVGEGT. The CDR3 totals 14 residues. TCRdb itself ran the RT-PCR reads through MiXCR, one entry per CDR3 protein. This table holds about 110,000 distinct CDR3 sequences, 35% found once. The V and J genes are TRBV6-2 or TRBV6-3 and TRBJ1-1; tentative D call: TRBD1 (6 bases). The sample was blood, either unsorted or a sorted T cell fraction (not recorded which). This sequence was found in a human donor who was either an allogeneic HSCT recipient or a stem cell or donor lymphocyte infusion donor (not recorded which). It is not recorded whose cells these are; they may come from a transplant donor. The CDR3 DNA reads TGTGCCAGCAGTTACTCGACAGGTGACACTGAAGCTTTCTTT. The encoded protein is CASSYSTGDTEAFF.